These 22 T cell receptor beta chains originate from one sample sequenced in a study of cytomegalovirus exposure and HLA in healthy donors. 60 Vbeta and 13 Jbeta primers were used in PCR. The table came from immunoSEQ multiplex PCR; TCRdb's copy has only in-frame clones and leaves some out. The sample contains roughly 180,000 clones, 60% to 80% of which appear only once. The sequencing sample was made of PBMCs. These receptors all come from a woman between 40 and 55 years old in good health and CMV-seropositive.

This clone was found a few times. CDR3 region: CASSLYTGGGQNIQYF. The CDR3 DNA reads TGCGCCAGCAGCTTGTATACAGGGGGAGGGCAAAACATTCAGTACTTC. The chain has TRBV5-1 and TRBJ2-4, with D perhaps matching TRBD1 (8 bases). V lost 1 base and J 5 bases, leaving 16 bases between the germline ends. Germline-derived CDR1 and CDR2 are SGHRS and YFSETQ. The CDR3 is 16 amino acids.

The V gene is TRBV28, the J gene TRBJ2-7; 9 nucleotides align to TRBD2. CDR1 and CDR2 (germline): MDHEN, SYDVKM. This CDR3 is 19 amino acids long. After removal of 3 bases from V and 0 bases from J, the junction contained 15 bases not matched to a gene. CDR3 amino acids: CASSLPLTAVAGVSYEQYF. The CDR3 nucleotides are TGTGCCAGCAGTTTGCCCCTTACAGCGGTAGCGGGAGTCTCCTACGAGCAGTACTTC.

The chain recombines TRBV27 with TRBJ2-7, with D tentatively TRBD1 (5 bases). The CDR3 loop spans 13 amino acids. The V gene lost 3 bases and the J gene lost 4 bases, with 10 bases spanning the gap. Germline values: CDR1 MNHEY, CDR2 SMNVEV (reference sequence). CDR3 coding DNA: TGTGCCAGCAGTTTCAGGGAAAAATACGAGCAGTACTTC. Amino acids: CASSFREKYEQYF.

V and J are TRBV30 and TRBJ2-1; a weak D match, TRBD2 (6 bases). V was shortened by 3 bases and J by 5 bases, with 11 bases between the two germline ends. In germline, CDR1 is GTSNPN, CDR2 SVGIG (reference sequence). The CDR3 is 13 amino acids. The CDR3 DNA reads TGTGCCTGGAGCCCGACTAGTAACAATGAGCAGTTCTTC. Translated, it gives CAWSPTSNNEQFF.

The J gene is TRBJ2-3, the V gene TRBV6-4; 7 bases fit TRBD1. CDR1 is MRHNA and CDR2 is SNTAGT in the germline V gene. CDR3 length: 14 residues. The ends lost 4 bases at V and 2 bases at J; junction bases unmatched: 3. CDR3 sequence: CASSGQGDTDTQYF. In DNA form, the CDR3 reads TGTGCCAGCAGTGGACAGGGAGACACAGATACGCAGTATTTT.

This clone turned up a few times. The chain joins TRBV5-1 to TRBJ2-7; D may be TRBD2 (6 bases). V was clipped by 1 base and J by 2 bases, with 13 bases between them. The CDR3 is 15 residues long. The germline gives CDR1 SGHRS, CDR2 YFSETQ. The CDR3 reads CASSLIAASAYEQYF. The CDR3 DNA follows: TGCGCCAGCAGCTTGATAGCGGCCTCTGCCTACGAGCAGTACTTC.

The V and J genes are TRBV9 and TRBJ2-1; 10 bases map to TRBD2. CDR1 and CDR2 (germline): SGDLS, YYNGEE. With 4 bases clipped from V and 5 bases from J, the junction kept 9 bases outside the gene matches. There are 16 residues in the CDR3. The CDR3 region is CASSKSGRAKDNEQFF. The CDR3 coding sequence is TGTGCCAGCAGCAAGAGCGGGAGGGCCAAAGACAATGAGCAGTTCTTC.

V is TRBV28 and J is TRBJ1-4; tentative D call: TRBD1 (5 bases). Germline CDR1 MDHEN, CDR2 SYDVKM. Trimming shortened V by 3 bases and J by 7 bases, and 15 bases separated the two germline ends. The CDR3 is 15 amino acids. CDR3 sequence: CASSFSAGKSEKLFF. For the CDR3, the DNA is TGTGCCAGCAGTTTTTCAGCAGGGAAATCTGAAAAACTGTTTTTT.

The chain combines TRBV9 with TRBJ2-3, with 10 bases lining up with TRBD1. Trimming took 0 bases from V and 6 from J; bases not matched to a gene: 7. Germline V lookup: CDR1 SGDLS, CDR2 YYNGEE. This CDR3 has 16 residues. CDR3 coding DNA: TGTGCCAGCAGCGTAGGGATGGGGACAGGGGTTGATACGCAGTATTTT. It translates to CASSVGMGTGVDTQYF.

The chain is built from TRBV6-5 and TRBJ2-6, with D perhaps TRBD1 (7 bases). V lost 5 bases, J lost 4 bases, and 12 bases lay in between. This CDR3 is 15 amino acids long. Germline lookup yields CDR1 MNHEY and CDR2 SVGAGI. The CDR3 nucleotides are TGTGCCAGCAGTCGACAGGGAGGCGGGGCCAACGTCCTGACTTTC. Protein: CASSRQGGGANVLTF.

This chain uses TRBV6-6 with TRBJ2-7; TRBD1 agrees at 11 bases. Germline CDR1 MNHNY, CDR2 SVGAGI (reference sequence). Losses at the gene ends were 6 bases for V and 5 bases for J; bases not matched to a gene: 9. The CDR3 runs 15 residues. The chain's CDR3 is CASRPPRDRGNEQYF. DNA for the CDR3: TGTGCCAGCAGGCCACCCCGGGACAGGGGGAACGAGCAGTACTTC.

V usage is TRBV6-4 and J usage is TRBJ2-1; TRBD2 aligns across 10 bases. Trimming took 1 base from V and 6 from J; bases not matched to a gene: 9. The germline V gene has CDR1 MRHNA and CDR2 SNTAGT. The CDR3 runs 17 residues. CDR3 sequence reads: CASSDLPGTSVLNEQFF. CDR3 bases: TGTGCCAGCAGTGACTTGCCCGGGACTAGCGTTCTCAATGAGCAGTTCTTC.

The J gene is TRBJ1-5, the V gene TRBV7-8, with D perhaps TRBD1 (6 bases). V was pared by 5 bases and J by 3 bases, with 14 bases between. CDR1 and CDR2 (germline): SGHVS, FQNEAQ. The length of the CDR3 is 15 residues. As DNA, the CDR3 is TGTGCCAGCAGCGGTTACAGGGTTACCAATCAGCCCCAGCATTTT. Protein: CASSGYRVTNQPQHF.

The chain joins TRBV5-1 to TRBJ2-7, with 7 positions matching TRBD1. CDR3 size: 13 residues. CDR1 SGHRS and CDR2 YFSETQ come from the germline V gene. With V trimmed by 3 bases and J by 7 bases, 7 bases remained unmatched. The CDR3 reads CASSSTGAGEQYF. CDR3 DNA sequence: TGCGCCAGCAGCTCTACAGGGGCAGGGGAGCAGTACTTC.

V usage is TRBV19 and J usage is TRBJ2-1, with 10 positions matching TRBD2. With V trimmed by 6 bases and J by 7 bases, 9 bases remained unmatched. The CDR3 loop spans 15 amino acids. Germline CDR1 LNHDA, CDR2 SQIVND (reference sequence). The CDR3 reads CASSQIAGGRNEQFF. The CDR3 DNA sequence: TGTGCCAGTAGCCAAATAGCGGGAGGAAGGAATGAGCAGTTCTTC.

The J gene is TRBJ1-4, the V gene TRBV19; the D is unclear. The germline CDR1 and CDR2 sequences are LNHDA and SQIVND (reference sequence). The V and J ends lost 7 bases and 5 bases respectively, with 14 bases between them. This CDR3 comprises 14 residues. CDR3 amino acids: CASTQVHSNEKLFF. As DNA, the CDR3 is TGTGCCAGTACTCAGGTCCACTCGAATGAAAAACTGTTTTTT.

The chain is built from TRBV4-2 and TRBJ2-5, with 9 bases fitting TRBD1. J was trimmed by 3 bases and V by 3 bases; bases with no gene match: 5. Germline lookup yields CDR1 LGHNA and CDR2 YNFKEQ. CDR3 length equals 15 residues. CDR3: CASSQGQGPEETQYF. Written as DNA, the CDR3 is TGTGCCAGCAGCCAGGGACAGGGCCCGGAAGAGACCCAGTACTTC.

CDR3 loop: CASSLNRGVSYEQYF. The CDR3 coding sequence is TGTGCCAGCAGCCTGAACAGGGGAGTCTCCTACGAGCAGTACTTC. The genes are TRBV11-2 and TRBJ2-7; 7 nucleotides match TRBD1. The CDR3 runs 15 residues. The germline V gene has CDR1 SGHAT and CDR2 FQNNGV. V gave up 5 bases and J gave up 0 bases; unmatched junction bases: 7.

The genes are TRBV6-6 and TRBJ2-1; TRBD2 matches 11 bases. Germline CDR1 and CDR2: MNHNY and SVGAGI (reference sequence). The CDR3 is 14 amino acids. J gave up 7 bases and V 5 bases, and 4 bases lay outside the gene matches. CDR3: CASSTSGSKNEQFF. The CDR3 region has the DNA TGTGCCAGCAGTACTAGCGGGAGTAAGAATGAGCAGTTCTTC.

The CDR3 coding sequence is TGTGCCAGCATTCCCGCGGTGGTGGTTGACACTGAAGCTTTCTTT. Its translation is CASIPAVVVDTEAFF. The rearrangement joins TRBV28 to TRBJ1-1, with D unresolved. CDR1 is MDHEN and CDR2 is SYDVKM in the germline V gene. Trimming cost V 7 bases and J 3 bases, with 18 bases left between them. The CDR3 is made up of 15 amino acids.

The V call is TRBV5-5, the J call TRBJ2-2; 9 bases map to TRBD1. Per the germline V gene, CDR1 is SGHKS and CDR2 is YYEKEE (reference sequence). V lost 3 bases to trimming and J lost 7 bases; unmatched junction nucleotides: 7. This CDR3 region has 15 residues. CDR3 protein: CASSYRTGEFGELFF. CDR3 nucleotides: TGTGCCAGCAGCTACCGGACAGGGGAGTTCGGGGAGCTGTTTTTT.

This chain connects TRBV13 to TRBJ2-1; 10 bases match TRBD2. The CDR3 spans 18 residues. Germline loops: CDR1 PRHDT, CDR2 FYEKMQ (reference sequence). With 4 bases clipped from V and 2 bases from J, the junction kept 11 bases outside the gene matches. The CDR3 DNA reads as TGTGCCAGCAGCTACCGACCCCAACTAGCGGGAACCTACAATGAGCAGTTCTTC. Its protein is CASSYRPQLAGTYNEQFF. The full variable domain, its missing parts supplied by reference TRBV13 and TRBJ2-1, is AAGVIQSPRHLIKEKRETATLKCYPIPRHDTVYWYQQGPGQDPQFLISFYEKMQSDKGSIPDRFSAQQFSDYHSELNMSSLELGDSALYFCASSYRPQLAGTYNEQFFGPGTRLTVL.